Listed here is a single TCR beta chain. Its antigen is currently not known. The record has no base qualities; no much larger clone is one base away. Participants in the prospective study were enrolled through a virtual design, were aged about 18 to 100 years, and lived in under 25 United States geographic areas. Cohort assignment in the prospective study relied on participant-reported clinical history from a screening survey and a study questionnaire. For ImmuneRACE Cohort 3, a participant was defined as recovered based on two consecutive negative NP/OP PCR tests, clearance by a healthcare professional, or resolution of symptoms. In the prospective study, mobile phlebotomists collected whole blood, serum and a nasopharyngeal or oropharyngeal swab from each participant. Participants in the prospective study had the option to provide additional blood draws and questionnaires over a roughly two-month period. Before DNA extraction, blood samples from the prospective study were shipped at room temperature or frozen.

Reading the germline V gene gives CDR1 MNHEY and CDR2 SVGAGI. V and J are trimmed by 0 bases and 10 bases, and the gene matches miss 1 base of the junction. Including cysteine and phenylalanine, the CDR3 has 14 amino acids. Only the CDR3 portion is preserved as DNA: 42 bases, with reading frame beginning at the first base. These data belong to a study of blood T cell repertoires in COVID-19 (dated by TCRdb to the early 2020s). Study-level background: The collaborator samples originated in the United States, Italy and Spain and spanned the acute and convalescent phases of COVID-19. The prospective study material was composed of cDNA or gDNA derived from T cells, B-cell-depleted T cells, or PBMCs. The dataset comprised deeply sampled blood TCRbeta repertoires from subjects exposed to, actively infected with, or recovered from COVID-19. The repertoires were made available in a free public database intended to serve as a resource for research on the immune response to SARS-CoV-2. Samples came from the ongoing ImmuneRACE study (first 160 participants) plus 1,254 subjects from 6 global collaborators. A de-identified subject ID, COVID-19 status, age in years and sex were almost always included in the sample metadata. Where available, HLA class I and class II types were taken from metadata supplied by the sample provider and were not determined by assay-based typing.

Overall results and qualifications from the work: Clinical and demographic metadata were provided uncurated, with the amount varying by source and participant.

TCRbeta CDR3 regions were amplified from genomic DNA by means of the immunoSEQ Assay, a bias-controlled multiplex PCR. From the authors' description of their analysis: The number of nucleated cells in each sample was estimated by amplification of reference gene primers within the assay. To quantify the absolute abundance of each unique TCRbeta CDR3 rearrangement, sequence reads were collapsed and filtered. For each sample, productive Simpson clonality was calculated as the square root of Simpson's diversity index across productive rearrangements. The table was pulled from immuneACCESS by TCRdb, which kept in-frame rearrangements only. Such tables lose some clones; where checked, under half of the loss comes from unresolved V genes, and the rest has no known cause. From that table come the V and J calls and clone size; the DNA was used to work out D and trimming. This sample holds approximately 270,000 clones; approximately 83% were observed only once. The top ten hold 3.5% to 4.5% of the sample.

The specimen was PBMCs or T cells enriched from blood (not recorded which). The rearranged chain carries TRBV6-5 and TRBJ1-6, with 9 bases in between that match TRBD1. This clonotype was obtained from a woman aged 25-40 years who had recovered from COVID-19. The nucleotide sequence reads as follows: TGTGCCAGCAGTTACTCGACAGGGGGATCACCCCTCCACTTT. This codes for CASSYSTGGSPLHF.